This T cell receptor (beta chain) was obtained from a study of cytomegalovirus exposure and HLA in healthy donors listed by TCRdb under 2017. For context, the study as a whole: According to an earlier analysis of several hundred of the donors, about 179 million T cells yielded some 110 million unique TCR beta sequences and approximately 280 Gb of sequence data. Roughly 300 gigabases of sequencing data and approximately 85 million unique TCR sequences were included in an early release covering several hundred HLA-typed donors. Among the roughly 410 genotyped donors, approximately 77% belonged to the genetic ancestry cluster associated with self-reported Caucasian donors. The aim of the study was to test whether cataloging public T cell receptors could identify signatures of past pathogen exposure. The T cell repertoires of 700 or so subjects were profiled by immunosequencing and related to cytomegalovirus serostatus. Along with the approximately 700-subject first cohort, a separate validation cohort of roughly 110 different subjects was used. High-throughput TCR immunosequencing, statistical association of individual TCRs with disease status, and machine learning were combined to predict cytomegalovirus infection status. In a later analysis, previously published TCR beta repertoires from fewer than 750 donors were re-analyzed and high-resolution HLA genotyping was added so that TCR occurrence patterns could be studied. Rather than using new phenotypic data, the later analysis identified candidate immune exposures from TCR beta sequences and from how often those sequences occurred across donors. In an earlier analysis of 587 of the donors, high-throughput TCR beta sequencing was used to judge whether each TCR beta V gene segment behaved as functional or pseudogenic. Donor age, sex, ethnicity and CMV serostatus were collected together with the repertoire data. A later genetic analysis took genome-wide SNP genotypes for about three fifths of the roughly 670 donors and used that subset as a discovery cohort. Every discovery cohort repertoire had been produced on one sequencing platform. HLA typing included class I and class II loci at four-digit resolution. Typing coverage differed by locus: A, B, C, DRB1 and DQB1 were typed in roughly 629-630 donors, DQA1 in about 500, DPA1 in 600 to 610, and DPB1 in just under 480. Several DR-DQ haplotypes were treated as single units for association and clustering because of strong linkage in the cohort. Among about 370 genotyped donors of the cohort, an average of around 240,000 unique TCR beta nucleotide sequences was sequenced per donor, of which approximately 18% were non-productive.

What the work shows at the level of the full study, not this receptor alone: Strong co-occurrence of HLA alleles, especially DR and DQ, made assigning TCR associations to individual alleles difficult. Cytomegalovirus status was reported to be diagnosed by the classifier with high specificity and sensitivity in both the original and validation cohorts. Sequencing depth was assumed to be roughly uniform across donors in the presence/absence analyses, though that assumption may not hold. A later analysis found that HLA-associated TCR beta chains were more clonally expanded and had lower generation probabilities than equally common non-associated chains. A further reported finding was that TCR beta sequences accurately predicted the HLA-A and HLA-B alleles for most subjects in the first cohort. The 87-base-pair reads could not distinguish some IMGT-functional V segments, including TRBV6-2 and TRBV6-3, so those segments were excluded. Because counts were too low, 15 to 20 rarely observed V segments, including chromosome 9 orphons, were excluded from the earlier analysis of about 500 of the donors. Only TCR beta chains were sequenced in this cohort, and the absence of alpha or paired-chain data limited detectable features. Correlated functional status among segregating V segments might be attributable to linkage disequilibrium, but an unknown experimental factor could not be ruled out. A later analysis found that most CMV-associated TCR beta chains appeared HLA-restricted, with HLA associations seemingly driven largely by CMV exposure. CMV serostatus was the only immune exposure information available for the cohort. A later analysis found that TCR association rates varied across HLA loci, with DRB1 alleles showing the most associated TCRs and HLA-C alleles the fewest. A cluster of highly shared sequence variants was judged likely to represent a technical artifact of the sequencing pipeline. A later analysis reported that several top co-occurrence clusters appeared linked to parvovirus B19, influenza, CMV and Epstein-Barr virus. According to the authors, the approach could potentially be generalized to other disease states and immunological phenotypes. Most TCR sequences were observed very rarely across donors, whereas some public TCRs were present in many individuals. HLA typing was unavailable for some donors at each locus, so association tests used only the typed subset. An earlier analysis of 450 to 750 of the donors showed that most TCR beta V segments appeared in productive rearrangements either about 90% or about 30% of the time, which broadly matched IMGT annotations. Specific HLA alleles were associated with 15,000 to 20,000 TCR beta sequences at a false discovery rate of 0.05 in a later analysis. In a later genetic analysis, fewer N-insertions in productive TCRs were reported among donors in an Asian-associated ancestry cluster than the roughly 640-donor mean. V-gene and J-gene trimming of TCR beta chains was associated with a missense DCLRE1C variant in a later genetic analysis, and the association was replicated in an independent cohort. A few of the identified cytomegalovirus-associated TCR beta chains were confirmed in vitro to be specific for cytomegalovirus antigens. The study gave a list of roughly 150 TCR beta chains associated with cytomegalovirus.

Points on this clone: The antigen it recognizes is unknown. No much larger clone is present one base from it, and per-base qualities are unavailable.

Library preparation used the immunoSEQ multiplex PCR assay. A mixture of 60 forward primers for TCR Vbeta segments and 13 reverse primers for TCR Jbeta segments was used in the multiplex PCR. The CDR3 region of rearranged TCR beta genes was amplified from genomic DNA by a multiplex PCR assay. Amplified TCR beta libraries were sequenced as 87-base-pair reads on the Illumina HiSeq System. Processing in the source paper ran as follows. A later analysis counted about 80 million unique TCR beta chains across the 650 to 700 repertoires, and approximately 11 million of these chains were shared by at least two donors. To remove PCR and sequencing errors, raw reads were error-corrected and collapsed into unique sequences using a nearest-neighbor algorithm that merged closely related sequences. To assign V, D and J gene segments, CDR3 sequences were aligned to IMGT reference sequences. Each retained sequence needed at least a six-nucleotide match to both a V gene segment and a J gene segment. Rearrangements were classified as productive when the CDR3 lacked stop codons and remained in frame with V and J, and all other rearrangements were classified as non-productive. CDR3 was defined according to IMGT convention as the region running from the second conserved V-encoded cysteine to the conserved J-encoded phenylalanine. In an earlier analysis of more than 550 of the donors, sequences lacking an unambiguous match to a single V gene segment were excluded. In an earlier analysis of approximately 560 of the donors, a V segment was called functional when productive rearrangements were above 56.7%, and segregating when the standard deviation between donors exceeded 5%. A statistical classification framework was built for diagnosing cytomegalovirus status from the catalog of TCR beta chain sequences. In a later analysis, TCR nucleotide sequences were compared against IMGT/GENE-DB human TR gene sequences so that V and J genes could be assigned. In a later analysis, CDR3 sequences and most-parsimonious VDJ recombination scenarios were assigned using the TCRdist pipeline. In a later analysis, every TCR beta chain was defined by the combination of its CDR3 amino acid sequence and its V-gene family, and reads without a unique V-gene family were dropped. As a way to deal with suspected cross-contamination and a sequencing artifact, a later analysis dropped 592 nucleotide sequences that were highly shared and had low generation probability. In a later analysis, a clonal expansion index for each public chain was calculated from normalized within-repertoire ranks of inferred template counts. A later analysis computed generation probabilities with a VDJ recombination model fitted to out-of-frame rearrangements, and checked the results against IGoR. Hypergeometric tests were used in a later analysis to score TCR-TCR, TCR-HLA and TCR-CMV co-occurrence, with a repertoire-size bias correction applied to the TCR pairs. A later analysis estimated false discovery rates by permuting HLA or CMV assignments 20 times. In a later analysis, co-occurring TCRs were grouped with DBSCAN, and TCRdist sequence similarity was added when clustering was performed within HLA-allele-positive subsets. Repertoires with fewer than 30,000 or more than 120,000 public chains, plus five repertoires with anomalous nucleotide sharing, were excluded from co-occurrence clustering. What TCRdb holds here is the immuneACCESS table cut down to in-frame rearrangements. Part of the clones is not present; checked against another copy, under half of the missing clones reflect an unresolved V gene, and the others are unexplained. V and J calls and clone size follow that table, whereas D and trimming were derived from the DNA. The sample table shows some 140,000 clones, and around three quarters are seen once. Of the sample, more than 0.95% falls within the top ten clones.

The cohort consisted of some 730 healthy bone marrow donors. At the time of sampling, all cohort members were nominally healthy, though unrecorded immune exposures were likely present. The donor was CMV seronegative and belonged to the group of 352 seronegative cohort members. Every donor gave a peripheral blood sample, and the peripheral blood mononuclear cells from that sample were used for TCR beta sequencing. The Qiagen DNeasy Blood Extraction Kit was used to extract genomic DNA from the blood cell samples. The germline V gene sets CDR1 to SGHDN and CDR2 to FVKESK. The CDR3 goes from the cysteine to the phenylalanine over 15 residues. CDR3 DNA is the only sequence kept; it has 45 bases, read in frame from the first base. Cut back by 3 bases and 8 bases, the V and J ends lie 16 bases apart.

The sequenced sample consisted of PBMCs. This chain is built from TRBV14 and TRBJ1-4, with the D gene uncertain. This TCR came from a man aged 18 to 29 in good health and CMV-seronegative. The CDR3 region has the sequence CASSHGGSAEEKLFF. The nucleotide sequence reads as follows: TGTGCCAGCAGCCACGGAGGAAGTGCTGAGGAAAAACTGTTTTTT.